This TCR beta chain derives from a study of regulatory T cells in long-lasting Graves disease. Germline V gives CDR1 MNHEY, CDR2 SVGEGT. The ends lost 5 bases at V and 5 bases at J; junction bases unmatched: 13. The CDR3 has 17 residues. CDR3-region Arm-PCR and iRepertoire HTBI primers produced the TCR beta libraries. From the multiplex PCR reads, TCRdb called clonotypes with MiXCR, one entry per CDR3 protein. The sample lists 400,000 to 500,000 distinct CDR3 sequences, about 15% occurring once. Specified time point: newly diagnosed GD, antithyroid drugs for less than 3 months. PBMCs provided the RNA from which the TCR library was made. A further study also used this sample, focusing on T cells in Graves' hyperthyroidism and ophthalmopathy. This second study says: Clinical symptoms, serum thyroxine, TRAb, thyroid ultrasound and orbital computed tomography established diagnosis.

The chain recombines TRBV6-2 or TRBV6-3 with TRBJ1-1; 11 bases are a match to TRBD1. This TCR derives from a woman aged 18 to 35 with Graves disease. The sequencing used peripheral blood mononuclear cells (PBMCs), collected at new diagnosis, from a patient treated with antithyroid drugs. The CDR3 nucleotides read TGTGCCAGCAGTGAAGCCGGGACAGGGGGACCGAGAACTGAAGCTTTCTTT. It specifies CASSEAGTGGPRTEAFF.